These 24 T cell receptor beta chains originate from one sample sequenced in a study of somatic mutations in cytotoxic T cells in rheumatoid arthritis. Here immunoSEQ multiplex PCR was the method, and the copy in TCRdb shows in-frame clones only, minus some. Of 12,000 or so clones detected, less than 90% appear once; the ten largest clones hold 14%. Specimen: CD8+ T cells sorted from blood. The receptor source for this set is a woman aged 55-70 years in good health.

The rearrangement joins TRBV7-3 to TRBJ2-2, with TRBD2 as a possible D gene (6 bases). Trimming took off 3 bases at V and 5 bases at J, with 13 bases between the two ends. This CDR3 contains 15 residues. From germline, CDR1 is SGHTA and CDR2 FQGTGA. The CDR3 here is CASSFGHGGTGELFF. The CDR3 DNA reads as TGTGCCAGCAGCTTTGGTCACGGGGGTACCGGGGAGCTGTTTTTT.

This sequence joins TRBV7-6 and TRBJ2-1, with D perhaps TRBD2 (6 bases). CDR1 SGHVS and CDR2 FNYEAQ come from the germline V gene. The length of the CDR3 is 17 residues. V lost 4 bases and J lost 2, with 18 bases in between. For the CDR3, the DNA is TGTGCCAGCAGCTCCTCCGGTGGGGGGTCTACCTACAATGAGCAGTTCTTC. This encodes CASSSSGGGSTYNEQFF.

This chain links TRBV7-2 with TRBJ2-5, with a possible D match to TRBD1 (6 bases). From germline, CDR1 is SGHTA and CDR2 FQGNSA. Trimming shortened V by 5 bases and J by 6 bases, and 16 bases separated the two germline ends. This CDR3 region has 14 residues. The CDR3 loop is CASSPEQGRQTQYF. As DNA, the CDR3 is TGTGCCAGCAGCCCAGAACAGGGCCGACAGACCCAGTACTTC.

CDR3 in amino acids: CASSPPGGGQETQYF. The CDR3 coding sequence is TGTGCCAGCAGCCCCCCCGGGGGGGGACAAGAGACCCAGTACTTC. This chain uses TRBV5-4 with TRBJ2-5; TRBD2 matches 8 bases. CDR3 length: 15 amino acids. Germline V gives CDR1 SGHNT, CDR2 YYREEE (reference sequence). V shed 4 bases and J 2 bases; nucleotides not matched to a gene: 7.

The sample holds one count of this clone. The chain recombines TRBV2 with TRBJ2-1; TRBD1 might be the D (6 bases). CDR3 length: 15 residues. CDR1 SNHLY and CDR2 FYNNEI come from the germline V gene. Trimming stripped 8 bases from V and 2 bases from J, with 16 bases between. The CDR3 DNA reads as TGTGCCAGCGCAAGAAGAGGGGGTCCCTACAATGAGCAGTTCTTC. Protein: CASARRGGPYNEQFF.

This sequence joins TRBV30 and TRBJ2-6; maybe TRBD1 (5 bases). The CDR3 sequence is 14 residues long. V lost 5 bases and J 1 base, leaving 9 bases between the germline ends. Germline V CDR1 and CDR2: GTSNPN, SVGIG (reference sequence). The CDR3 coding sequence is TGTGCCTGGGCCAGGGATTCTGGGGCCAACGTCCTGACTTTC. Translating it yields CAWARDSGANVLTF.

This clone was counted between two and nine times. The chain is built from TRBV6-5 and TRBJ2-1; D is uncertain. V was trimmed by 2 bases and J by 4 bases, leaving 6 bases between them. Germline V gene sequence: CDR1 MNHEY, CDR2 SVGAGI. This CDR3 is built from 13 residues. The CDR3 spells CASSYTAYNEQFF. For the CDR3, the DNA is TGTGCCAGCAGTTACACTGCATACAATGAGCAGTTCTTC.

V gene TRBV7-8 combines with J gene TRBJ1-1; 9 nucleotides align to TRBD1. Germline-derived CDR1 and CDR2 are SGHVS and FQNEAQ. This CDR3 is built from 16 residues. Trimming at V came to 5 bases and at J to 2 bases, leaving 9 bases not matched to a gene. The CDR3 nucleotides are TGTGCCAGCAGCACCACCTCGGACAGGGGAAACACTGAAGCTTTCTTT. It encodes CASSTTSDRGNTEAFF.

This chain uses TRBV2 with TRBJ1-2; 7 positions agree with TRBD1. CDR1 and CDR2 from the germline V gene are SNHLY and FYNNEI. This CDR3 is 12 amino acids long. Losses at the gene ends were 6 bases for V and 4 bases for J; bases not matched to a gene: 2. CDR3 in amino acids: CASSWDSYGYTF. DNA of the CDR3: TGTGCCAGCAGCTGGGACAGCTATGGCTACACCTTC.

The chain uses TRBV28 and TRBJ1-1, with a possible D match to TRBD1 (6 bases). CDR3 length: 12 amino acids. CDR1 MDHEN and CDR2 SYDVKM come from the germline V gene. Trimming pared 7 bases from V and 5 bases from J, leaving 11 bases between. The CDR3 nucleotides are TGTGCCAGCACAACAGGGCGGACTGAAGCTTTCTTT. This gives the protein CASTTGRTEAFF.

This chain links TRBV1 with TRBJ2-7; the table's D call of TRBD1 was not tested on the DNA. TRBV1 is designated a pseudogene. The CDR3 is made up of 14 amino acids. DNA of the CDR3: TGCACCAGCAGCGCCCGGGACAGGGTCTACGAGCAGTACGTC. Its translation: CTSSARDRVYEQYV.

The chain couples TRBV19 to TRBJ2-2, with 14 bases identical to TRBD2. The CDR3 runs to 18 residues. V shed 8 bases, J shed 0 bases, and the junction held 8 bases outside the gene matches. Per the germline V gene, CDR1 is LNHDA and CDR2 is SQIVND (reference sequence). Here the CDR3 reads CASERRTSGGSNTGELFF. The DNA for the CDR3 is TGTGCCAGTGAACGCCGGACTAGCGGGGGGTCGAACACCGGGGAGCTGTTTTTT.

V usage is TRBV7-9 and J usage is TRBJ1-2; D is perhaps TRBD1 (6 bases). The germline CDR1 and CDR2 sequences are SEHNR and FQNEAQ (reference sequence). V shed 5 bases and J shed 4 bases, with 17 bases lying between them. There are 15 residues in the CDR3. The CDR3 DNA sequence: TGTGCCAGCAGCCCCTCCTCCGACAGGCGCTATGGCTACACCTTC. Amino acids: CASSPSSDRRYGYTF.

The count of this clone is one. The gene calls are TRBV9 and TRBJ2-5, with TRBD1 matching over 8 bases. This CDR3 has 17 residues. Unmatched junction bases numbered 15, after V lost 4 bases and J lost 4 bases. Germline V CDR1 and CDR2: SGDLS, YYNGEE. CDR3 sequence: CASSPNLYDRGGETQYF. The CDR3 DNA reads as TGTGCCAGCAGCCCAAACCTCTACGACAGGGGTGGAGAGACCCAGTACTTC.

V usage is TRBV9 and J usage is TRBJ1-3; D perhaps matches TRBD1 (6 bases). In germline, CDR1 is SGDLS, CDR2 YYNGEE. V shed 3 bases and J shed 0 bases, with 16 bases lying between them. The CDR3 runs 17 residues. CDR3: CASSATGLPGSGNTIYF. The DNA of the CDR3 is TGTGCCAGCAGCGCAACAGGGCTTCCGGGCTCTGGAAACACCATATATTTT.

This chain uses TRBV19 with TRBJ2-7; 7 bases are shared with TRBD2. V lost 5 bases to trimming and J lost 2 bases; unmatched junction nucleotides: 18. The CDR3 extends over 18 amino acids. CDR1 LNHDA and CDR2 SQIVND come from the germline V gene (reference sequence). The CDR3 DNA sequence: TGTGCCAGTAGTTGGGGGACTTCTAGCGGACGAATACCCTACGAGCAGTACTTC. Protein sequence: CASSWGTSSGRIPYEQYF.

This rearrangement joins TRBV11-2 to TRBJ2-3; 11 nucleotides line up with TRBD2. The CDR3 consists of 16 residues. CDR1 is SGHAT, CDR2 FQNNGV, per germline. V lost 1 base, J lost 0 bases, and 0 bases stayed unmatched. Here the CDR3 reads CASSLVAGGSTDTQYF. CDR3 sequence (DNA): TGTGCCAGCAGCTTAGTAGCGGGGGGGAGCACAGATACGCAGTATTTT.

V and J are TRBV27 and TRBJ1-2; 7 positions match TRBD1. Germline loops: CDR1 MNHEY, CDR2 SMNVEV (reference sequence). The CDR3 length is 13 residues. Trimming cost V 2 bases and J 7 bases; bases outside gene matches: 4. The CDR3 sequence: CASSLGRGVGYTF. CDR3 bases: TGTGCCAGCAGTTTAGGCAGGGGGGTTGGCTACACCTTC.

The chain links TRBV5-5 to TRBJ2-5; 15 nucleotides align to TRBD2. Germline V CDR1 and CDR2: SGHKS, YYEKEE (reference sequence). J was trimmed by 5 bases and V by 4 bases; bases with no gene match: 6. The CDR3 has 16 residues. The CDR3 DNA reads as TGTGCCAGCAGCCCCTGGACTAGCGGGGGGGCGGAGACCCAGTACTTC. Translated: CASSPWTSGGAETQYF.

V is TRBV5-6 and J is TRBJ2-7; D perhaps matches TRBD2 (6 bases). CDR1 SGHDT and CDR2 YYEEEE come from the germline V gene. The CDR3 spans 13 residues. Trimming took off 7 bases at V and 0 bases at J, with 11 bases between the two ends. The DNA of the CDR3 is TGTGCCAGCTCGGGGGTAGGCTCCTACGAGCAGTACTTC. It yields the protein CASSGVGSYEQYF.

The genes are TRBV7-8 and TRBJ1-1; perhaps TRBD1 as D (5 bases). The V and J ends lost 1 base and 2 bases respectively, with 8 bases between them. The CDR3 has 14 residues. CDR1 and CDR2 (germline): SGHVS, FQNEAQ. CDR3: CASSLGRTNTEAFF. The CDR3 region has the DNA TGTGCCAGCAGCTTAGGAAGGACAAACACTGAAGCTTTCTTT.

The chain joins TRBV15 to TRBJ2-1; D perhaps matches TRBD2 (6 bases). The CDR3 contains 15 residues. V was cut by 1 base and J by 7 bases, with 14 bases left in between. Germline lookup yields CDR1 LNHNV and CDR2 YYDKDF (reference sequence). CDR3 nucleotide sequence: TGTGCCACCAGCAGAGCGCGGGAAGTAGCTAATGAGCAGTTCTTC. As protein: CATSRAREVANEQFF.

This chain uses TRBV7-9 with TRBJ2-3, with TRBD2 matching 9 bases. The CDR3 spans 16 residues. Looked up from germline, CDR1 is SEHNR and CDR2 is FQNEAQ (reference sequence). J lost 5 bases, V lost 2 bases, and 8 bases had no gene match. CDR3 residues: CASSLLGGGGLDTQYF. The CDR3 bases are TGTGCCAGCAGCTTATTAGGCGGGGGGGGCTTAGATACGCAGTATTTT.

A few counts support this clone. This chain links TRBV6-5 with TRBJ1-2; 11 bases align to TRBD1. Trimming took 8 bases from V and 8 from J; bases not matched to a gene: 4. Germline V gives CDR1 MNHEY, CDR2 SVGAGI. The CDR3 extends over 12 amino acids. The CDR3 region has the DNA TGTGCCAGCGGACAGGGGGCTGTGGGCTACACCTTC. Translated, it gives CASGQGAVGYTF.